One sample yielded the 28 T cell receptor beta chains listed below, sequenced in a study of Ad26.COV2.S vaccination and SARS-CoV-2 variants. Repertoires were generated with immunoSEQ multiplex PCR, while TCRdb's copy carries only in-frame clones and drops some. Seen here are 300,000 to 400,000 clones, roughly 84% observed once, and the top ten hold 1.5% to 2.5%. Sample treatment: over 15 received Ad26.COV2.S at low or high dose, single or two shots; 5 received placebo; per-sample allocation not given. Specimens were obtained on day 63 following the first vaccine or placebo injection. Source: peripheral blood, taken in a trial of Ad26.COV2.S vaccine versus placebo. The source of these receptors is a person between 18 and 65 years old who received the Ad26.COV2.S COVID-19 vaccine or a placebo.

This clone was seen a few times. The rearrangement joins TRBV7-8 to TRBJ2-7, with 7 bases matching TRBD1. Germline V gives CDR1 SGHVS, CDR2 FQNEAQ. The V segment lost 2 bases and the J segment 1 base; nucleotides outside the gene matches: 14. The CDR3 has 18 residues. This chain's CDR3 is CASSLPLDRDRPSYEQYF. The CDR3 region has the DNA TGTGCCAGCAGCTTACCCCTTGACCGGGACAGACCGTCCTACGAGCAGTACTTC.

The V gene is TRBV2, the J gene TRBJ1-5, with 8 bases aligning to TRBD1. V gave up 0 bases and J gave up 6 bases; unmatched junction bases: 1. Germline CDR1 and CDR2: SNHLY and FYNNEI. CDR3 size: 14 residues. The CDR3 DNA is TGTGCCAGCAGTGAAGCGACAGGGGTTCAGCCCCAGCATTTT. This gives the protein CASSEATGVQPQHF.

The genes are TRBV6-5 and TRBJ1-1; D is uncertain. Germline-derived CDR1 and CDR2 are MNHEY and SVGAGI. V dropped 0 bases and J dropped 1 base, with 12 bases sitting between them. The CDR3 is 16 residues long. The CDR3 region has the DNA TGTGCCAGCAGTTACTCGTCCGGCGGTTCGAACACTGAAGCTTTCTTT. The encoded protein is CASSYSSGGSNTEAFF.

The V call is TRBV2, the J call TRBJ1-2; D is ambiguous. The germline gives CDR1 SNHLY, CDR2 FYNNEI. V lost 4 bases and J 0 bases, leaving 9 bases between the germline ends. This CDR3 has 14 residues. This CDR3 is CASSGNRANYGYTF. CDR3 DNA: TGTGCCAGCAGTGGGAATAGAGCTAACTATGGCTACACCTTC. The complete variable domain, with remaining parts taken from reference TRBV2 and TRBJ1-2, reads EPEVTQTPSHQVTQMGQEVILRCVPISNHLYFYWYRQILGQKVEFLVSFYNNEISEKSEIFDDQFSVERPDGSNFTLKIRSTKLEDSAMYFCASSGNRANYGYTFGSGTRLTVV.

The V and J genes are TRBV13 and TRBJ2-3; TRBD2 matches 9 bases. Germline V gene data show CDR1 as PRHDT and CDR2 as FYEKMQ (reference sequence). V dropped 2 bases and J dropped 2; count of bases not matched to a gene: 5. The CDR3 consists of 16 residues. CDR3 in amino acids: CASSLRGGDITDTQYF. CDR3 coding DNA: TGTGCCAGCAGCTTACGCGGGGGGGACATCACAGATACGCAGTATTTT.

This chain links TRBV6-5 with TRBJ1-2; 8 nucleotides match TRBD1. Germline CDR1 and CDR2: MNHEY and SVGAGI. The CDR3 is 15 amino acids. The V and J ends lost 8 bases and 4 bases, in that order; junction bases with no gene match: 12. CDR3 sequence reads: CASGPGGGGSYGYTF. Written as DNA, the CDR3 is TGTGCCAGCGGTCCAGGGGGCGGGGGAAGCTATGGCTACACCTTC.

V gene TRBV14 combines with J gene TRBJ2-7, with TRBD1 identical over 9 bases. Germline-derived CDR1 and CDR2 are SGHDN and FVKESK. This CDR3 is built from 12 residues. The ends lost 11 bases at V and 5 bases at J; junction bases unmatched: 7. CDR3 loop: CACRTGEHEQYF. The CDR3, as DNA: TGTGCCTGCCGGACAGGGGAGCACGAGCAGTACTTC.

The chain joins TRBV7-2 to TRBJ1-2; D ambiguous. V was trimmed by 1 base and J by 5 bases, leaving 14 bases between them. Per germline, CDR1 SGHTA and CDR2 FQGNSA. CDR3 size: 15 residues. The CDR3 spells CASSLEAGLTYGYTF. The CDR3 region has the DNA TGTGCCAGCAGCTTAGAGGCAGGACTAACATATGGCTACACCTTC.

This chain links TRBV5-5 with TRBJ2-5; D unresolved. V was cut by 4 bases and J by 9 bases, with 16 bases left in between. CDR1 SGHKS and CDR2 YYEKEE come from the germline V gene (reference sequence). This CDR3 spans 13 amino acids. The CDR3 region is CASSGVDFEAQYF. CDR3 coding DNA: TGTGCCAGCAGCGGGGTCGACTTCGAGGCCCAGTACTTC.

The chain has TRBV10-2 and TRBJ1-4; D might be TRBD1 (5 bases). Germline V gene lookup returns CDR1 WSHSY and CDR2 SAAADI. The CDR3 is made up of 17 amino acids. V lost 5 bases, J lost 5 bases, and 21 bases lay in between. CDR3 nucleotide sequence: TGCGCCAGCAGTCCGACAGACTCCAAACTCTCAAATGAAAAACTGTTTTTT. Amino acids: CASSPTDSKLSNEKLFF.

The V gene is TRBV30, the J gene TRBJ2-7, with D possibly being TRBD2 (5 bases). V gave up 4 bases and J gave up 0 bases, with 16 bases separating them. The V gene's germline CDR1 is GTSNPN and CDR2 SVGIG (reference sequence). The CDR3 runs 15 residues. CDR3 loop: CAWMAPRENSYEQYF. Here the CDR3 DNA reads TGTGCCTGGATGGCTCCCCGGGAAAACTCCTACGAGCAGTACTTC.

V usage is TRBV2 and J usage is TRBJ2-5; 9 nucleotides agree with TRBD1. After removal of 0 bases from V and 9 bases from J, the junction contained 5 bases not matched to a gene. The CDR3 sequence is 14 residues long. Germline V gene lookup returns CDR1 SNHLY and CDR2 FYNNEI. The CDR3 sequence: CASSEAVDRGPQYF. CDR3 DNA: TGTGCCAGCAGTGAAGCAGTGGACAGGGGCCCCCAGTACTTC.

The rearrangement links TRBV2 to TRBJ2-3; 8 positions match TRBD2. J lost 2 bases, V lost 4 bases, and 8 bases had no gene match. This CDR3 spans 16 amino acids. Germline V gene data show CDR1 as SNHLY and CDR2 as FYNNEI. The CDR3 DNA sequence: TGTGCCAGCAGTGGCCCCGGGACTAGTCACACAGATACGCAGTATTTT. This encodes CASSGPGTSHTDTQYF.

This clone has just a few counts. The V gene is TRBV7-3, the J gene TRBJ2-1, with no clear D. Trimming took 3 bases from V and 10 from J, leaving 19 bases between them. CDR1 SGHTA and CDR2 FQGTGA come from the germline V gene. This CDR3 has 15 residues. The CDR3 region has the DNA TGTGCCAGCAGCTTGGAGTTGCGGCCGGCAACGGAGCAGTTCTTC. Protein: CASSLELRPATEQFF.

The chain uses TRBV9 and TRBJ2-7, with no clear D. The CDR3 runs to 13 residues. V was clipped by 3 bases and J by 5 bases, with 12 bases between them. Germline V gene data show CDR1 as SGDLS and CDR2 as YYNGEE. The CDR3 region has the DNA TGTGCCAGCAGCGCGCAAGTCGCGGACGAGCAGTACTTC. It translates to CASSAQVADEQYF.

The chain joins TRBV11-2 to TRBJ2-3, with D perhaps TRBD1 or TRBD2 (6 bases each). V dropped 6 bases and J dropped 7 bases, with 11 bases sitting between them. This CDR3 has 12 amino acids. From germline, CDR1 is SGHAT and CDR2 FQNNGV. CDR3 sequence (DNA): TGTGCCAGCAGTAGGGGGGTTAATACGCAGTATTTT. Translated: CASSRGVNTQYF.

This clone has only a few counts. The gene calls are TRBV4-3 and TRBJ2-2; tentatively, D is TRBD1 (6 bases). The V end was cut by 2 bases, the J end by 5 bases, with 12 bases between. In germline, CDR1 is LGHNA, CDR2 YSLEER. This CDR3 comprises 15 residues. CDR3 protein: CASSQPFQGTGELFF. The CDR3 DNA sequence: TGCGCCAGCAGCCAACCCTTCCAGGGGACCGGGGAGCTGTTTTTT.

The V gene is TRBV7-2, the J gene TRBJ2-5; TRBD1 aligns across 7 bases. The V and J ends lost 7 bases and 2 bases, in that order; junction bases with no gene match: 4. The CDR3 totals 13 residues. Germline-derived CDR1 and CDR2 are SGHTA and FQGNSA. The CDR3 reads CASNTDRQETQYF. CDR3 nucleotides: TGTGCCAGCAACACGGACAGGCAAGAGACCCAGTACTTC. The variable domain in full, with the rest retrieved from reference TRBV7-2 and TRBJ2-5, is GAGVSQSPSNKVTEKGKDVELRCDPISGHTALYWYRQSLGQGLEFLIYFQGNSAPDKSGLPSDRFSAERTGGSVSTLTIQRTQQEDSAVYLCASNTDRQETQYFGPGTRLLVL.

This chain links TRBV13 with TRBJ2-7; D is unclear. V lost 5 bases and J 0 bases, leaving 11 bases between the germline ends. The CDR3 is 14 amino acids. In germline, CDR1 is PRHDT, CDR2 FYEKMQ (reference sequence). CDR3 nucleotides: TGTGCCAGCAGCCCGGACCGTCGCTCCTACGAGCAGTACTTC. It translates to CASSPDRRSYEQYF.

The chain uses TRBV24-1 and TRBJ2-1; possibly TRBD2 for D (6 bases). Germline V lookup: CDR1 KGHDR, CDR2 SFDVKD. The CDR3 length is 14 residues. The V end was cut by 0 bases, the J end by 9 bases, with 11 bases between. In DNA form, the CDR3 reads TGTGCCACCAGTGATTTGGGAGGGGCGGGTGAGCAGTTCTTC. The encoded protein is CATSDLGGAGEQFF.

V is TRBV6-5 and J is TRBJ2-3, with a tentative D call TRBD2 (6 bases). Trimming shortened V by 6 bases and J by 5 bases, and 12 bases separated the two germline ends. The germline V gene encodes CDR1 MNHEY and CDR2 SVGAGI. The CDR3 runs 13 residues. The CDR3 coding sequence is TGTGCCAGCAGCCCCCCGCGGGGAGATACGCAGTATTTT. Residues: CASSPPRGDTQYF.

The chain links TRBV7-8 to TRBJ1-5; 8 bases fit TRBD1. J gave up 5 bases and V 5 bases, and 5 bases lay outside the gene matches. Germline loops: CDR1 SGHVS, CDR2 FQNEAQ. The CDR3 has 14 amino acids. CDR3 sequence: CASSTDRVDQPQHF. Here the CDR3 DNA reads TGTGCCAGCAGCACGGACAGGGTGGATCAGCCCCAGCATTTT.

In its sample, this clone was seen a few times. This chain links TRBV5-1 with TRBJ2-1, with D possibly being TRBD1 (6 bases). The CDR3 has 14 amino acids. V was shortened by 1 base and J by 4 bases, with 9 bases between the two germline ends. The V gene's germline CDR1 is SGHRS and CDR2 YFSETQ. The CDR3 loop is CASSLNTGYNEQFF. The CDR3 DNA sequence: TGCGCCAGCAGCTTGAACACAGGGTACAATGAGCAGTTCTTC.

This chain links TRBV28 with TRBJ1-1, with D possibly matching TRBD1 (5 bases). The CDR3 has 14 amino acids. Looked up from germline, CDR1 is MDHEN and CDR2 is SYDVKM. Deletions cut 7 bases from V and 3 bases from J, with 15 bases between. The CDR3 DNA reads TGTGCCAGCAAAATTGGACGGACACACACTGAAGCTTTCTTT. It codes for CASKIGRTHTEAFF.

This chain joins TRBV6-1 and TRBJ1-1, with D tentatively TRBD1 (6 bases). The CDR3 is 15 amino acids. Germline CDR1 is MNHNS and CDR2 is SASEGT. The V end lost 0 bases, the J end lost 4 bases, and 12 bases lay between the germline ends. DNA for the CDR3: TGTGCCAGCAGTGAAGCGGTTGGGGGCGGCACTGAAGCTTTCTTT. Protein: CASSEAVGGGTEAFF.

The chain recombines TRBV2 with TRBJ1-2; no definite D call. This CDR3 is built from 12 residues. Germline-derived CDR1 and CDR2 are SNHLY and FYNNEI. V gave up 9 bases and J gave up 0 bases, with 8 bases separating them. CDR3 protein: CASGRTNYGYTF. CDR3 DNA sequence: TGTGCCAGTGGCAGAACTAACTATGGCTACACCTTC.

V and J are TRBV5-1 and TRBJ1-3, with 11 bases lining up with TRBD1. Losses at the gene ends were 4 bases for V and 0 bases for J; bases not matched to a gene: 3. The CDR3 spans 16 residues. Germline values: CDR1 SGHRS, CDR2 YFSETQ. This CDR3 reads CASSGQGANSGNTIYF. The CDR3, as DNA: TGCGCCAGCAGCGGACAGGGGGCAAACTCTGGAAACACCATATATTTT.

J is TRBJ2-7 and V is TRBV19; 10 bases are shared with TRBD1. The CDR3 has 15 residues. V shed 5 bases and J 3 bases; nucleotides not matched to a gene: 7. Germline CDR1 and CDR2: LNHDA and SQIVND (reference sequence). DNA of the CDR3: TGTGCCAGTAGTGTCCGGACAGGGGGAGGCTACGAGCAGTACTTC. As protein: CASSVRTGGGYEQYF.